The clone carrying this T cell receptor beta chain was observed many times. Its cognate antigen is unknown. The data stem from a study of T-cell reconstitution after alpha-beta-depleted transplantation in children. Construction of the TCRbeta library involved unique molecular identifiers. MiXCR, applied by TCRdb to the PCR reads, yields one record per CDR3 protein. The sample contains about 190,000 distinct CDR3 sequences, 8.5% to 14% of which appear only once. Points from the study as a whole: By about two months after transplant, alpha-beta T cells reportedly arose from several hundred graft clones that had expanded. After one year, T-cell counts and TCRbeta diversity mostly came from new T cells.

The receptor was isolated from a boy aged 2 to 10 with acute myeloid leukemia, due to receive a stem cell transplant. Source: PBMCs, taken before TCRalphabeta/CD19-depleted stem cell transplant.

The chain's CDR3 is CASSPSRTSGSADTQYF. Written as DNA, the CDR3 is TGTGCCAGCAGTCCCTCTCGGACTAGCGGGAGTGCAGATACGCAGTATTTT. The chain has TRBV27 and TRBJ2-3; 13 bases fit TRBD2. The CDR3 is 17 residues long. Germline assignment: CDR1 MNHEY and CDR2 SMNVEV (reference sequence). Unmatched junction bases numbered 9, after V lost 5 bases and J lost 4 bases.